This T cell receptor (beta chain) was obtained from a study of shared clonotypes between healthy human individuals. Whole-study results and caveats: It was observed that roughly 5.4% of naive CD4 clonotypes were shared across a handful of donors.

Data came from immunoSEQ multiplex PCR; TCRdb stores just in-frame clones and leaves some out. The repertoire has approximately 2.5 million clones, roughly nine tenths of them found once; the top ten carry over 0.12%. A note on this clone: Its antigen is unknown.

The CDR3 sequence is 13 residues long. The germline CDR1 and CDR2 sequences are ENHRY and SYGVKD. Trimming left V 4 bases short and J 5 bases short, with 9 bases between. This TCR was recovered from a man aged 18 to 30 in good health. Specimen: naive CD4+ T cells sorted from blood. Described subset: CD45RA+ positively selected. The chain employs TRBV10-3 and TRBJ2-1; the D gene is possibly TRBD2 (6 bases). The CDR3 region is CAISGREDNEQFF. The CDR3 coding sequence is TGTGCCATCAGTGGTAGGGAGGACAATGAGCAGTTCTTC.